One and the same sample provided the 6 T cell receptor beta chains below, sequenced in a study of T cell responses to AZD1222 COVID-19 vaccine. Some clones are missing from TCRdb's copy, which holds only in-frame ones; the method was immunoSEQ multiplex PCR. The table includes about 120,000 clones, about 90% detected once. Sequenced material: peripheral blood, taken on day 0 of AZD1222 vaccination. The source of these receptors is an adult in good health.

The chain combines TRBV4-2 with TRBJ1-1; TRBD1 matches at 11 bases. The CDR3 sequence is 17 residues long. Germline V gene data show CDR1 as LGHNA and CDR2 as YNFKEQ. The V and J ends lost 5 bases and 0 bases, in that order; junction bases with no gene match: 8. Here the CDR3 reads CASSTGQGAFMNTEAFF. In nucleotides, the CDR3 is TGTGCCAGCAGCACAGGACAGGGGGCGTTTATGAACACTGAAGCTTTCTTT.

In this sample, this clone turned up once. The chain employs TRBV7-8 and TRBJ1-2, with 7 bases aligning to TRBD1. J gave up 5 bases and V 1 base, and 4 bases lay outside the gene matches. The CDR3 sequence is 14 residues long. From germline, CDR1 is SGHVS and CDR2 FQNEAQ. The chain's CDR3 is CASSLGTGSYGYTF. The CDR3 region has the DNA TGTGCCAGCAGCTTAGGGACAGGATCATATGGCTACACCTTC.

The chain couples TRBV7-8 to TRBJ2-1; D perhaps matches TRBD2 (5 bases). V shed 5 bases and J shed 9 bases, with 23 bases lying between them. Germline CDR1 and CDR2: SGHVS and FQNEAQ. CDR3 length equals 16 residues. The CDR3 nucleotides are TGTGCCAGCAGCCCCGACCATCATGAGGGAAGCGGTGAGCAGTTCTTC. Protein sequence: CASSPDHHEGSGEQFF.

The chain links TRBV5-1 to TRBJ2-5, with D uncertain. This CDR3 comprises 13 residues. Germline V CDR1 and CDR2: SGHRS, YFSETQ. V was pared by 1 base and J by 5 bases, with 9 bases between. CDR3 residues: CASSLKGSETQYF. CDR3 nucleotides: TGCGCCAGCAGCTTGAAAGGGTCTGAGACCCAGTACTTC.

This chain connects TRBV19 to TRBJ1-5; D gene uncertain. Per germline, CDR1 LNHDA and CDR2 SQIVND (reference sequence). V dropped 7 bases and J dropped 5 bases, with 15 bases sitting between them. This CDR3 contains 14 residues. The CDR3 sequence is CASNGEFTDQPQHF. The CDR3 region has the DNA TGTGCCAGTAATGGAGAGTTTACCGATCAGCCCCAGCATTTT.

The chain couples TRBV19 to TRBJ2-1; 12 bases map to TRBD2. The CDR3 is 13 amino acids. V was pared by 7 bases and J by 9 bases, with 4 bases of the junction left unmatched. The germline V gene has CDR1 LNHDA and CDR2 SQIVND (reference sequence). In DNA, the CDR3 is TGTGCCAGTACCACACTAGCGGGAGGTGAGCAGTTCTTC. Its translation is CASTTLAGGEQFF.